One and the same sample provided the 2 T cell receptor beta chains below, sequenced in a study of blood T cell repertoires in COVID-19. Generated by immunoSEQ multiplex PCR, the TCRdb table keeps only in-frame clones and is missing some. The table lists some 160,000 clones, around four fifths of them singletons. The sample taken for sequencing was PBMCs or T cells enriched from blood (not recorded which). The source is a woman in her 40s who had recovered from COVID-19.

The chain employs TRBV27 and TRBJ1-5, with 9 bases lining up with TRBD1. Germline V gene lookup returns CDR1 MNHEY and CDR2 SMNVEV (reference sequence). This CDR3 contains 13 residues. V shed 5 bases, J shed 9 bases, and the junction held 5 bases outside the gene matches. DNA for the CDR3: TGTGCCAGCAGTCTGGGGACAGGGAGGCCCCAGCATTTT. Translating gives CASSLGTGRPQHF.

V usage is TRBV19 and J usage is TRBJ2-5, with D perhaps TRBD2 (6 bases). Germline V CDR1 and CDR2: LNHDA, SQIVND (reference sequence). The CDR3 spans 14 residues. Trimming removed 3 bases at V and 0 bases at J, with 8 bases between. CDR3 in amino acids: CASSIGGNQETQYF. The CDR3 region has the DNA TGTGCCAGTAGTATCGGAGGGAACCAAGAGACCCAGTACTTC.